This passage covers 10 T cell receptor beta chains from one sample sequenced in a study of blood T cells in healthy people across ages (dated by TCRdb to 2013 to 2016). To prepare the library, 5' RACE was applied. The sequencing machine was an Illumina HiSeq 2500. The second PCR ran for about 6 to 12 cycles and used a J-beta primer mix along with a sample-barcoded 5' primer. Clones were called with MiXCR by TCRdb after fastp trimmed the public reads at Q25, and only in-frame beta chains were retained. CDR3 protein duplicates are merged, each entry listing the most common genes and DNA. This sample lists 1.5 million to 2 million distinct CDR3 sequences; about 35% were detected once. The ten largest clones add up to approximately 11% of the sample. Specimen: blood. The source is a woman under 40 in good health.

The chain carries TRBV6-5 and TRBJ1-1, with TRBD1 matching over 12 bases. The V segment lost 5 bases and the J segment 10 bases; nucleotides outside the gene matches: 8. This CDR3 spans 14 amino acids. Germline V gene lookup returns CDR1 MNHEY and CDR2 SVGAGI. CDR3 in DNA: TGTGCCAGCAGTGGGACAGGGGGCCGATGGGTAGCTTTCTTT. Its protein product is CASSGTGGRWVAFF.

This clonotype was observed a few times. The rearrangement joins TRBV20-1 to TRBJ2-3; perhaps TRBD2 as D (6 bases). Deletions cut 0 bases from V and 6 bases from J, with 13 bases between. Germline loops: CDR1 DFQATT, CDR2 SNEGSKA (reference sequence). The CDR3 loop spans 14 amino acids. CDR3 in amino acids: CSARDRRGWDTQYF. CDR3 nucleotides: TGCAGTGCTAGAGATCGTCGGGGGTGGGATACGCAGTATTTT.

A few counts support this clonotype. The gene calls are TRBV20-1 and TRBJ2-7; no clear D gene. V was pared by 0 bases and J by 2 bases, with 20 bases between. The germline CDR1 and CDR2 sequences are DFQATT and SNEGSKA (reference sequence). The CDR3 covers 17 residues. In DNA, the CDR3 is TGCAGTGCTAGAGATTCAGGCGGCACTTATTCTGCCTACGAGCAGTACTTC. Translated, it gives CSARDSGGTYSAYEQYF.

This clonotype was counted a few times. The chain employs TRBV27 and TRBJ1-4; D unclear. Trimming took 4 bases from V and 2 from J, leaving 11 bases between them. This CDR3 has 15 residues. Germline CDR1 is MNHEY and CDR2 is SMNVEV (reference sequence). The CDR3 bases are TGTGCCAGCAGTTCTCTTGGCGGTACTAATGAAAAACTGTTTTTT. Its translation: CASSSLGGTNEKLFF.

This chain connects TRBV7-2 to TRBJ2-5; TRBD2 aligns across 7 bases. The CDR3 length is 15 residues. V dropped 6 bases and J dropped 2; count of bases not matched to a gene: 9. Germline values: CDR1 SGHTA, CDR2 FQGNSA. CDR3 coding DNA: TGTGCCAGCAGACCCCTCGTAGCGGGTCAAGAGACCCAGTACTTC. Residues: CASRPLVAGQETQYF.

The genes are TRBV7-2 and TRBJ1-2; 7 bases align to TRBD1. This CDR3 has 15 amino acids. J lost 5 bases, V lost 7 bases, and 13 bases had no gene match. Per germline, CDR1 SGHTA and CDR2 FQGNSA. The CDR3 coding sequence is TGTGCCAGCACCACTCCTAGGGACAGTCAATATGGCTACACCTTC. It is translated as CASTTPRDSQYGYTF. Complete variable domain (other parts from reference TRBV7-2 and TRBJ1-2): GAGVSQSPSNKVTEKGKDVELRCDPISGHTALYWYRQSLGQGLEFLIYFQGNSAPDKSGLPSDRFSAERTGGSVSTLTIQRTQQEDSAVYLCASTTPRDSQYGYTFGSGTRLTVV.

A word on this clonotype: The junction differs from germline at one of its ends, possibly a read error. The chain combines TRBV6-2 or TRBV6-3 with TRBJ2-7; D may be TRBD2 (5 bases). Germline V CDR1 and CDR2: MNHEY, SVGEGT. The length of the CDR3 is 16 residues. CDR3 loop: CASTWSPDLSSYGQYF. CDR3 sequence (DNA): TGTGCCAGCACTTGGAGTCCGGACTTAAGCTCCTACGGGCAGTACTTC.

Turning to this clonotype: This could be a read error, since a much larger clone is one nucleotide away. The V gene is TRBV3-1, the J gene TRBJ2-5; possible D gene TRBD1, 5 bases. CDR3 length: 16 residues. Germline loops: CDR1 LGHDT, CDR2 YNNKEL (reference sequence). Trimming shortened V by 4 bases and J by 3 bases, and 18 bases separated the two germline ends. CDR3 sequence (DNA): TGTGCCAGCAGCCGCCGTAGTAGCAGGGTCAAAGAGACCCAGTACTTC. The encoded protein is CASSRRSSRVKETQYF.

This clonotype showed up just a few times. V is TRBV7-7 and J is TRBJ2-5, with 8 bases aligning to TRBD2. This CDR3 contains 14 residues. Losses at the gene ends were 4 bases for V and 3 bases for J; bases not matched to a gene: 4. Germline V CDR1 and CDR2: SSHAT, FNYEAQ (reference sequence). In DNA form, the CDR3 reads TGTGCCAGCAGCTCGGTAGCGGGGAAAGAGACCCAGTACTTC. Residues: CASSSVAGKETQYF.

This clonotype came up once. The chain links TRBV18 to TRBJ1-1, with TRBD1 matching 11 bases. CDR1 and CDR2 from the germline V gene are KGHSH and LQKENI. The junction had 3 bases not matched to a gene; V was cut back by 3 bases and J by 0 bases. CDR3 length: 16 residues. The CDR3 DNA follows: TGTGCCAGCTCACCGTTGGGACAGGGGGTGAACACTGAAGCTTTCTTT. It specifies CASSPLGQGVNTEAFF. The variable domain in full, completed from reference TRBV18 and TRBJ1-1, reads NAGVMQNPRHLVRRRGQEARLRCSPMKGHSHVYWYRQLPEEGLKFMVYLQKENIIDESGMPKERFSAEFPKEGPSILRIQQVVRGDSAAYFCASSPLGQGVNTEAFFGQGTRLTVV.